This TCR beta chain was captured in a study of T cell responses to AZD1222 COVID-19 vaccine. This clone has more than one count but fewer than ten. The antigen is unknown. Germline CDR1 MNHEY, CDR2 SVGAGI. The V end lost 6 bases, the J end lost 3 bases, and 8 bases lay between the germline ends. This CDR3 is 13 amino acids long. Produced via immunoSEQ multiplex PCR; TCRdb's table is partial and in-frame only. The sample has about 64,000 clones; 80% to 95% are singletons. Study observations and caveats: Clonal diversity may have been underestimated in mostly white British donors.

Specimen: peripheral blood, collected 28 days after the second dose of the MenACWY control vaccine. The TCR sequence derives from an adult who received the MenACWY meningococcal vaccine as a control. V and J are TRBV6-5 and TRBJ2-2; D gene uncertain. DNA for the CDR3: TGTGCCAGCAGCCCAAGCCACACCGGGGAGCTGTTTTTT. Its protein product is CASSPSHTGELFF.